The clone carrying this TCR beta chain was counted only a few times. Antigen specificity is unknown. Use of 60 Vbeta and 13 Jbeta primers characterized the PCR. Profiled with immunoSEQ multiplex PCR; TCRdb holds only in-frame clones, not every one. Of about 130,000 clones listed, about four fifths are singletons. This sample is drawn from a study of cytomegalovirus exposure and HLA in healthy donors. Study-wide context: Prior work identified around 110 million unique TCR beta sequences in roughly 180 million T cells.

Study results and limitations: Donor immune exposure was known only as CMV serostatus. Prior analysis indicated that the majority of TCR beta V segments exhibited productivity approximately 87% or approximately 30% of the time.

CDR3 size: 15 residues. The junction had 0 bases not matched to a gene; V was cut back by 0 bases and J by 3 bases. Germline V gene lookup returns CDR1 SGHNT and CDR2 YYREEE (reference sequence). This chain joins TRBV5-4 and TRBJ1-1; 12 positions match TRBD1. The TCR was taken from a man aged 25-45 years in good health and CMV-seronegative. Source material: PBMCs. The DNA of the CDR3 is TGTGCCAGCAGCTTGGGGGACAGGGGGCACACTGAAGCTTTCTTT. It encodes CASSLGDRGHTEAFF.